This T cell receptor beta chain came from a study of cytomegalovirus exposure and HLA in healthy donors. Study observations and caveats: Immune exposure information available was restricted to CMV serostatus. Donors belonging to an Asian-associated ancestry cluster reportedly showed fewer N-insertions in productive TCRs than the approximately 700-donor mean, according to what a later analysis found. Highly shared sequence variants in one cluster were likely a sequencing artifact. Most observed TCR sequences were rare, whereas some public TCRs were detected in many donors.

The PCR was carried out with 60 Vbeta primers and 13 Jbeta primers. Here immunoSEQ multiplex PCR was the method, and the copy in TCRdb shows in-frame clones only, minus some. The table has more than 50,000 clones, 60% to 80% seen once. Germline loops: CDR1 SGHRS, CDR2 YFSETQ. V was cut by 3 bases and J by 3 bases, with 6 bases left in between. The CDR3 loop spans 12 amino acids. To note about this clone: Its antigen is unknown.

The clonotype was recovered from a female donor in good health and CMV-seronegative. The chain carries TRBV5-1 and TRBJ2-5, with D maybe TRBD2 (5 bases). Sequencing was carried out using PBMCs. CDR3 nucleotides: TGCGCCAGCAGCTGGGAGAAAGAGACCCAGTACTTC. This encodes CASSWEKETQYF. The full variable domain, rest sourced from reference TRBV5-1 and TRBJ2-5, is KAGVTQTPRYLIKTRGQQVTLSCSPISGHRSVSWYQQTPGQGLQFLFEYFSETQRNKGNFPGRFSGRQFSNSRSEMNVSTLELGDSALYLCASSWEKETQYFGPGTRLLVL.